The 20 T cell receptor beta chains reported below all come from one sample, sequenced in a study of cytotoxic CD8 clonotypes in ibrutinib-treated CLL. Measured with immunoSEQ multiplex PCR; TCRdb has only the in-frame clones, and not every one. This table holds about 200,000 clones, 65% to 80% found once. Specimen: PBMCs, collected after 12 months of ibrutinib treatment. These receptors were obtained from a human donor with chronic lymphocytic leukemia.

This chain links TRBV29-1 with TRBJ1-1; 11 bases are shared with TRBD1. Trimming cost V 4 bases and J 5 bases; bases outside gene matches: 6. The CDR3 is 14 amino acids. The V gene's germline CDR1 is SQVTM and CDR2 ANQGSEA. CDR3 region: CSVVRTGGFTEAFF. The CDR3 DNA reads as TGCAGCGTTGTAAGGACAGGGGGCTTTACTGAAGCTTTCTTT.

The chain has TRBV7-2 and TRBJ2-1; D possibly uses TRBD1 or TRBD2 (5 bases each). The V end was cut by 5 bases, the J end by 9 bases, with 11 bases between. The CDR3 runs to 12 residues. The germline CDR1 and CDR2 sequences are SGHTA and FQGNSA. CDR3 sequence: CASSQLGVEQFF. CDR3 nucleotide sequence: TGTGCCAGCAGCCAACTAGGGGTTGAGCAGTTCTTC.

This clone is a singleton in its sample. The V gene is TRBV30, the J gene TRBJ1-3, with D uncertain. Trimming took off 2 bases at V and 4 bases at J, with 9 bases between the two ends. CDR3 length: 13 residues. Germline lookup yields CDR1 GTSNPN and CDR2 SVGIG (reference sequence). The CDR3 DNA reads TGTGCCTGGAGTAAGGGTGTAGGAAACACCATATATTTT. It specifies CAWSKGVGNTIYF.

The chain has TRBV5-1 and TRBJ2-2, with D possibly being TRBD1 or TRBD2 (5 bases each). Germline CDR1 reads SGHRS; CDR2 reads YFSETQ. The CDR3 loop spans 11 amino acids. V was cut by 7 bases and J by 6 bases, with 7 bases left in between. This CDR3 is CASGGAGELFF. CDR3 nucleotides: TGCGCCAGCGGGGGTGCCGGGGAGCTGTTTTTT.

The DNA of the CDR3 is TGTGCCAGCAGCCCCTTGAGTTCGGAAGGGTATGGCTACACCTTC. This gives the protein CASSPLSSEGYGYTF. The rearrangement joins TRBV5-6 to TRBJ1-2; no definite D call. Germline V CDR1 and CDR2: SGHDT, YYEEEE. V lost 4 bases and J lost 5, with 18 bases in between. This CDR3 comprises 15 residues.

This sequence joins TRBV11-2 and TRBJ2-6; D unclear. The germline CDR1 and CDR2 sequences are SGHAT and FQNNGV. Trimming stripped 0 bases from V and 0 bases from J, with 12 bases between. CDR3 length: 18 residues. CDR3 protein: CASSLDFTYLSGANVLTF. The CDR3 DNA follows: TGTGCCAGCAGCTTAGATTTCACCTACCTCTCTGGGGCCAACGTCCTGACTTTC.

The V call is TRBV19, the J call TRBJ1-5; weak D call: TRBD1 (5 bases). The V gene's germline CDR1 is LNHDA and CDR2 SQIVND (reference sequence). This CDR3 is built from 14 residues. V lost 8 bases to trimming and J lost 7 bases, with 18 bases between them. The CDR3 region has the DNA TGTGCCAGTGCGCCGGGGCTCTACAGACAGCCCCAGCATTTT. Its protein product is CASAPGLYRQPQHF.

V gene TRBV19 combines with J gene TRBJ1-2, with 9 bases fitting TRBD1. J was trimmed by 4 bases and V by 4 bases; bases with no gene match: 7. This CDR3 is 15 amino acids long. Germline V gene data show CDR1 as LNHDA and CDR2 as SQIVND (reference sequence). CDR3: CASSTGTGSGYGYTF. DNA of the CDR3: TGTGCCAGTAGTACGGGGACAGGGAGCGGCTATGGCTACACCTTC.

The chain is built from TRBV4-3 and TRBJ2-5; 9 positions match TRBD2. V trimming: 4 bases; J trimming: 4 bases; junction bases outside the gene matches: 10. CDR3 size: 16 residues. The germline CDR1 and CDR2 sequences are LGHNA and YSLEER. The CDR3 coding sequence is TGCGCCAGCAGCCCACACCCTAGCGGGATTGGAGAGACCCAGTACTTC. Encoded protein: CASSPHPSGIGETQYF.

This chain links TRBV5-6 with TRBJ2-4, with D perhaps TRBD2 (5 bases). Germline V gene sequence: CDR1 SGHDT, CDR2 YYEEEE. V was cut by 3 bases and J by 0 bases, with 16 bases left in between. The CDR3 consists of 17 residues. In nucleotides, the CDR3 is TGTGCCAGCAGCTGGAGGCCCGTAGTATTAGCCAAAAACATTCAGTACTTC. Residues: CASSWRPVVLAKNIQYF.

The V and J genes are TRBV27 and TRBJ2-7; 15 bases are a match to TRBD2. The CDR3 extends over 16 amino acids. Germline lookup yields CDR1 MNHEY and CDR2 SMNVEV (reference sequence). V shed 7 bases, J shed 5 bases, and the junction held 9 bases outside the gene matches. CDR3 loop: CASNLRTSGRGHEQYF. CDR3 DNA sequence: TGTGCCAGCAACCTCAGGACTAGCGGGAGGGGCCACGAGCAGTACTTC.

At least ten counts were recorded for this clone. For the CDR3, the DNA is TGTGCCAGCAGCGTAGTTTTGGGGAGGGAGCAGTTCTTC. Protein: CASSVVLGREQFF. This chain links TRBV9 with TRBJ2-1, with D perhaps TRBD2 (6 bases). V gave up 0 bases and J gave up 10 bases, with 11 bases separating them. Germline assignment: CDR1 SGDLS and CDR2 YYNGEE. CDR3 size: 13 residues.

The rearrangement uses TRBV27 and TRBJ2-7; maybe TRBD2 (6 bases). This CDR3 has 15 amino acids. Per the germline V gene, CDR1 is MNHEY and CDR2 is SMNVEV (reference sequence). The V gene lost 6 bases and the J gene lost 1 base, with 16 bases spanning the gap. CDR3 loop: CASRISTGVSYEQYF. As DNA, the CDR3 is TGTGCCAGCAGAATTTCGACGGGAGTGTCCTACGAGCAGTACTTC.

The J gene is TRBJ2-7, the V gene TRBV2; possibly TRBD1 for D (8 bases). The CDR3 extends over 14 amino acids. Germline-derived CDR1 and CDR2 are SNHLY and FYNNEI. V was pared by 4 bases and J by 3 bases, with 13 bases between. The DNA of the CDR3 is TGTGCCAGCAGTGTACAGGGGGGGGGCTACGAGCAGTACTTC. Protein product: CASSVQGGGYEQYF.

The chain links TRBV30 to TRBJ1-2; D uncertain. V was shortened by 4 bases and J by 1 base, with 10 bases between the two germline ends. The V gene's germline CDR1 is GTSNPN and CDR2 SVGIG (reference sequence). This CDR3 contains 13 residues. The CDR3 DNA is TGTGCCTGGACACCATTTGATAACTATGGCTACACCTTC. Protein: CAWTPFDNYGYTF. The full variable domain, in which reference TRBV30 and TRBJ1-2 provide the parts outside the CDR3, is SQTIHQWPATLVQPVGSPLSLECTVEGTSNPNLYWYRQAAGRGLQLLFYSVGIGQISSEVPQNLSASRPQDRQFILSSKKLLLSDSGFYLCAWTPFDNYGYTFGSGTRLTVV.

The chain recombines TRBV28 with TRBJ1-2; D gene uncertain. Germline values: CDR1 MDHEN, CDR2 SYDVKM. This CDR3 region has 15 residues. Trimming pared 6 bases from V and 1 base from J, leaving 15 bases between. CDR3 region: CASSALGYGNYGYTF. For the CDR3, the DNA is TGTGCCAGCAGCGCGCTCGGGTATGGTAACTATGGCTACACCTTC.

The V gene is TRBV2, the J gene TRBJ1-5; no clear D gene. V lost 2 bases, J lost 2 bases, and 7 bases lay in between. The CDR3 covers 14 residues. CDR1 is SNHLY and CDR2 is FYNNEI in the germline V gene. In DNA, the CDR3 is TGTGCCAGCAGTGAAAATGTAGGCAATCAGCCCCAGCATTTT. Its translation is CASSENVGNQPQHF.

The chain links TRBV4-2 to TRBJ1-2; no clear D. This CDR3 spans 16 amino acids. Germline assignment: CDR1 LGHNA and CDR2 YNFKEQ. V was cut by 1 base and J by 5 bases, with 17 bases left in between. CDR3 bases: TGTGCCAGCAGCCAAGGACTAACCGGGAACCAATATGGCTACACCTTC. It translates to CASSQGLTGNQYGYTF.

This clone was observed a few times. The chain's CDR3 is CASSPLGQNQPQHF. The CDR3 nucleotides are TGTGCCAGCTCACCATTGGGACAGAATCAGCCCCAGCATTTT. This chain uses TRBV18 with TRBJ1-5; 7 positions match TRBD1. This CDR3 has 14 amino acids. Germline values: CDR1 KGHSH, CDR2 LQKENI. V shed 2 bases, J shed 4 bases, and the junction held 2 bases outside the gene matches.

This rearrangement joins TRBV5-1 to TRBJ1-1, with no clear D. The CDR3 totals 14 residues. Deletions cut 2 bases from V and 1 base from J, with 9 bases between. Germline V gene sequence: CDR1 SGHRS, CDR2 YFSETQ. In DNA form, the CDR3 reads TGCGCCAGCAGCTTCGGACGGAGGAACACTGAAGCTTTCTTT. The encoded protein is CASSFGRRNTEAFF.